The sequence of this T cell receptor beta chain was determined in a study of OX40 agonist ivuxolimab in advanced cancers. Across the study: Three patients showed partial responses: one hepatocellular carcinoma and two cutaneous melanoma cases.

This clone was counted a single time. Its target is not known. Study outcomes and limitations: Expanded peripheral T-cell antigen specificity went undetermined. CD4+ T cells averaged fewer expanded clones than CD8+ T cells.

Measured with immunoSEQ multiplex PCR; TCRdb has only the in-frame clones, and not every one. The data contain fewer than 45,000 clones, about 85% of them seen just once; the ten biggest clones take up 15% to 20%. The V gene lost 1 base and the J gene lost 0 bases, with 6 bases spanning the gap. The CDR3 spans 15 residues. Germline loops: CDR1 LGHNT, CDR2 FRNRAP. The chain links TRBV12-5 to TRBJ1-4, with no clear D. Specimen: CD4+ or CD8+ T cells sorted from blood, collected in a trial of the OX40 agonist ivuxolimab. The clonotype was recovered from an adult with an advanced solid tumor such as melanoma, head and neck, liver or kidney cancer. The CDR3 loop reads CASGLAVSTNEKLFF. The CDR3 nucleotides read TGTGCTAGTGGTTTGGCGGTATCAACTAATGAAAAACTGTTTTTT.